Below, one T cell receptor (beta chain) is given with its context. Its cognate antigen is unknown. These data originate in a study of T cell responses to AZD1222 COVID-19 vaccine. Study-level points and caveats: Baseline antibody screening turned up just six seropositive AZD1222 recipients. Possibly, clonal diversity was underestimated; donors were largely white British and included more females. Spike-specific TCR depth and breadth grew after two AZD1222 doses.

TCRdb's table, derived via immunoSEQ multiplex PCR, lists solely in-frame clones and lacks some. Of 110,000 or so clones listed, approximately 88% were seen once; the top ten hold approximately 6.5%. The V segment lost 6 bases and the J segment 4 bases; nucleotides outside the gene matches: 12. This CDR3 spans 16 amino acids. In germline, CDR1 is LNHNV, CDR2 YYDKDF (reference sequence). This specimen was peripheral blood, taken 28 days after the second AZD1222 dose. The chain combines TRBV15 with TRBJ2-1, with 7 positions matching TRBD1. The clonotype was recovered from an adult who received the AZD1222 COVID-19 vaccine. Written as DNA, the CDR3 is TGTGCCACCAGGCCGACAGGGCCGGTTTTATACAATGAGCAGTTCTTC. Translated: CATRPTGPVLYNEQFF.